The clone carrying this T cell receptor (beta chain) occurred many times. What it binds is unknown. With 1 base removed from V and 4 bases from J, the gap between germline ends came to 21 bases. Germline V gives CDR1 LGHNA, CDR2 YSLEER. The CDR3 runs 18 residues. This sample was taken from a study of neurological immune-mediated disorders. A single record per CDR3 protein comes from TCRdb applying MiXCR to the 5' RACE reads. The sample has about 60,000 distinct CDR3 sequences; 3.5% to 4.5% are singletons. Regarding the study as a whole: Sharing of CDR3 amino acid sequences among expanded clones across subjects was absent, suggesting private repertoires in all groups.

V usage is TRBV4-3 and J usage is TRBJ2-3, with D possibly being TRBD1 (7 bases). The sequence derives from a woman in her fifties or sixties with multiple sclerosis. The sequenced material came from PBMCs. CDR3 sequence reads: CASSQGPRTPRGADTQYF. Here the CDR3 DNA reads TGCGCCAGCAGCCAAGGCCCAAGGACGCCCAGGGGGGCAGATACGCAGTATTTT.